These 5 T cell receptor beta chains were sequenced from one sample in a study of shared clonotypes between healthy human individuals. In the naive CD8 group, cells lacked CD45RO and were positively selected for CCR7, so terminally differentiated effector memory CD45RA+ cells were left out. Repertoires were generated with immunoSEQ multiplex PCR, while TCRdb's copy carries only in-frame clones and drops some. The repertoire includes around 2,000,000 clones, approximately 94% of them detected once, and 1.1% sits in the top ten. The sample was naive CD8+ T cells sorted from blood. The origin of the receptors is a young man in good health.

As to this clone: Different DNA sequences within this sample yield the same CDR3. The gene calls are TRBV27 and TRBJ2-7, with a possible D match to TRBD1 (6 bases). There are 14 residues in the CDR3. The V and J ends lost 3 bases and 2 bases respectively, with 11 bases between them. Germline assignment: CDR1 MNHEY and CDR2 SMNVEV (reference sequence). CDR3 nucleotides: TGTGCCAGCAGTTTTGGCAGGGGCCCCTACGAGCAGTACTTC. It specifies CASSFGRGPYEQYF.

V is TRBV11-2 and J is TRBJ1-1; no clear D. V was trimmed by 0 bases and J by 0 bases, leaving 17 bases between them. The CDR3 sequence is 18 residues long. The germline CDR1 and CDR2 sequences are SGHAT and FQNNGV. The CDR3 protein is CASSLDPGRVSMNTEAFF. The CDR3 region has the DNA TGTGCCAGCAGCTTAGATCCTGGGAGAGTATCCATGAACACTGAAGCTTTCTTT.

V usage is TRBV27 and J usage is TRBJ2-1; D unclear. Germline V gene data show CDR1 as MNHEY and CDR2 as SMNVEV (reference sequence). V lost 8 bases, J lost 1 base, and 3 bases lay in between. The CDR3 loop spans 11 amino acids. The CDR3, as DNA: TGTGCCAGCTGGTCCTACAATGAGCAGTTCTTC. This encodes CASWSYNEQFF.

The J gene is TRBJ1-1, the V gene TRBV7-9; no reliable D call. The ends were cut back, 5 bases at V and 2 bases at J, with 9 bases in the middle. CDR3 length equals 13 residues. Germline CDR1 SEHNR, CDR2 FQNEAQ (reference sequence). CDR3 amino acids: CASSPIGNTEAFF. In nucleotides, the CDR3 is TGTGCCAGCAGCCCCATCGGTAACACTGAAGCTTTCTTT.

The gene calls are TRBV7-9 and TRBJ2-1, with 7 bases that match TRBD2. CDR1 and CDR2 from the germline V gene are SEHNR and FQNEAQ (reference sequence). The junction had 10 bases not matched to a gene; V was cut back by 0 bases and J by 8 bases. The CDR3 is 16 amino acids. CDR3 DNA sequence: TGTGCCAGCAGCTTAGCAGGCGGCGGGAGCACCTATGAGCAGTTCTTC. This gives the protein CASSLAGGGSTYEQFF.